These 13 T cell receptor beta chains were all obtained from the same sample, sequenced in a study of a mutant IDH1 vaccine in newly diagnosed glioma. Libraries were prepared by immunoSEQ multiplex PCR; TCRdb keeps only in-frame clonotypes and omits some of them. The sample carries 95,000 to 120,000 clones, 85% to 90% recorded once. Documented time point: week 11, during vaccination. Mutant IDH1 20-mer peptide, at 300 ug, made up each vaccine dose, with topical imiquimod. No antigens are known for them. Sequencing used PBMCs, obtained from a glioma patient whose treatment included an IDH1 peptide vaccine. Source of these receptors: a woman in her 50s with glioma.

This sequence joins TRBV15 and TRBJ2-7; unclear D gene. The germline gives CDR1 LNHNV, CDR2 YYDKDF (reference sequence). This CDR3 region has 12 residues. Between the trimmed V and J ends, which lost 0 bases and 6 bases, there was a span of 6 bases. CDR3 in DNA: TGTGCCACCAGCAGAGATTGGGCCGAGCAGTACTTC. Its protein product is CATSRDWAEQYF.

The CDR3 DNA is TGTGCCAGCGGTCGGGACCTTGCTGAAGCTTTCTTT. As protein: CASGRDLAEAFF. This chain uses TRBV6-5 with TRBJ1-1; tentative D call: TRBD1 (5 bases). V was clipped by 8 bases and J by 6 bases, with 13 bases between them. Germline lookup yields CDR1 MNHEY and CDR2 SVGAGI. This CDR3 spans 12 amino acids.

This chain connects TRBV27 to TRBJ2-2; D gene unclear. Germline lookup yields CDR1 MNHEY and CDR2 SMNVEV (reference sequence). V gave up 1 base and J gave up 3 bases, with 0 bases separating them. The length of the CDR3 is 12 residues. The CDR3 DNA follows: TGTGCCAGCAGTTTATACACCGGGGAGCTGTTTTTT. This sequence encodes CASSLYTGELFF.

This clone was seen just once. The V call is TRBV5-1, the J call TRBJ2-5; TRBD1 aligns across 8 bases. The CDR3 consists of 15 residues. J gave up 5 bases and V 4 bases, and 10 bases lay outside the gene matches. From germline, CDR1 is SGHRS and CDR2 YFSETQ. The CDR3 is CASSGRTGTGETQYF. The CDR3 bases are TGCGCCAGCAGCGGGAGGACAGGGACAGGCGAGACCCAGTACTTC. Complete variable domain (other parts from reference TRBV5-1 and TRBJ2-5): KAGVTQTPRYLIKTRGQQVTLSCSPISGHRSVSWYQQTPGQGLQFLFEYFSETQRNKGNFPGRFSGRQFSNSRSEMNVSTLELGDSALYLCASSGRTGTGETQYFGPGTRLLVL.

This chain links TRBV19 with TRBJ1-5, with 9 bases matching TRBD1. Germline CDR1 LNHDA, CDR2 SQIVND (reference sequence). The CDR3 runs to 16 residues. Losses at the gene ends were 3 bases for V and 4 bases for J; bases not matched to a gene: 7. CDR3 in DNA: TGTGCCAGTAGTATCATACGGGACAGGGTTAATCAGCCCCAGCATTTT. Protein product: CASSIIRDRVNQPQHF.

The rearrangement uses TRBV27 and TRBJ2-7, with D hard to call. This CDR3 contains 14 residues. V was trimmed by 2 bases and J by 3 bases, leaving 11 bases between them. In germline, CDR1 is MNHEY, CDR2 SMNVEV (reference sequence). CDR3 residues: CASSLGLGVYEQYF. CDR3 in DNA: TGTGCCAGCAGTTTAGGCCTCGGAGTCTACGAGCAGTACTTC.

The chain uses TRBV27 and TRBJ2-7, with 9 bases lining up with TRBD1. The germline CDR1 and CDR2 sequences are MNHEY and SMNVEV (reference sequence). The CDR3 loop spans 17 amino acids. J gave up 1 base and V 0 bases, and 7 bases lay outside the gene matches. CDR3 nucleotide sequence: TGTGCCAGCAGTTTATCCCGGGGACAGGGTCCTTCCTACGAGCAGTACTTC. Protein product: CASSLSRGQGPSYEQYF.

This chain links TRBV10-3 with TRBJ2-3, with D unresolved. The V end was cut by 10 bases, the J end by 4 bases, with 6 bases between. The germline V gene encodes CDR1 ENHRY and CDR2 SYGVKD. The CDR3 has 10 amino acids. This CDR3 reads CATGPDTQYF. DNA of the CDR3: TGTGCCACCGGCCCAGATACGCAGTATTTT.

This clone was observed once. Other DNA variants within this sample encode the same CDR3. The J gene is TRBJ2-7, the V gene TRBV29-1; the match to TRBD1 covers 10 bases. CDR1 is SQVTM and CDR2 is ANQGSEA in the germline V gene. Unmatched junction bases numbered 7, after V lost 4 bases and J lost 4 bases. CDR3 length: 14 amino acids. CDR3 loop: CSVVLRDRGYEQYF. The DNA for the CDR3 is TGCAGCGTTGTCCTCCGGGACAGGGGTTACGAGCAGTACTTC.

The CDR3 loop reads CAISEGTSGIDEQFF. The CDR3 nucleotides are TGTGCCATCAGTGAAGGGACTAGCGGGATTGATGAGCAGTTCTTC. This chain links TRBV10-3 with TRBJ2-1; TRBD2 aligns across 13 bases. V dropped 3 bases and J dropped 8; count of bases not matched to a gene: 4. Germline CDR1 is ENHRY and CDR2 is SYGVKD. The CDR3 is made up of 15 amino acids.

V is TRBV9 and J is TRBJ2-7; D might be TRBD2 (6 bases). V lost 0 bases to trimming and J lost 3 bases, with 13 bases between them. The CDR3 is 15 amino acids. Germline V gene lookup returns CDR1 SGDLS and CDR2 YYNGEE. CDR3: CASSVGEAGVYEQYF. The CDR3 DNA reads as TGTGCCAGCAGCGTAGGAGAAGCGGGCGTCTACGAGCAGTACTTC.

This chain joins TRBV12-5 and TRBJ2-1; TRBD2 matches 7 bases. V shed 1 base and J 9 bases; nucleotides not matched to a gene: 3. The germline CDR1 and CDR2 sequences are LGHNT and FRNRAP. The CDR3 runs 13 residues. In DNA, the CDR3 is TGTGCTAGTGGTTTGGGCGGGAGTAGTGAGCAGTTCTTC. Translation: CASGLGGSSEQFF.

The chain uses TRBV28 and TRBJ1-2; 12 bases line up with TRBD1. Looked up from germline, CDR1 is MDHEN and CDR2 is SYDVKM. Trimming at V came to 10 bases and at J to 6 bases, leaving 9 bases not matched to a gene. This CDR3 contains 14 residues. The CDR3 region has the DNA TGTGCCACCCCTTCCGGGACAGGGGGCGATGGCTACACCTTC. This sequence encodes CATPSGTGGDGYTF.